This T cell receptor (beta chain) was profiled in a study of early T cells in non-severe SARS-CoV-2 infection. Study-level background: Sequenced bulk RNA came from whole blood that was unsorted, and chains were unpaired.

Looked up from germline, CDR1 is SGHAT and CDR2 is FQNNGV. V lost 5 bases, J lost 7 bases, and 14 bases lay in between. The CDR3 is made up of 13 amino acids. Findings and limits, study-wide: Matching results from VDJdb favored anti-spike CD8 responses, leaving private and CD4 specificities undetected.

In regard to this clonotype: Its antigen is undetermined.

Researchers attached unique molecular identifiers to individual cDNA molecules. From the 5' RACE reads, TCRdb called clonotypes with MiXCR, one entry per CDR3 protein. The data contain about 22,000 distinct CDR3 sequences, about 4.3% of them singletons. Specimen: whole blood. The source of this sequence is an adult who was a healthcare worker with PCR-confirmed SARS-CoV-2 infection or an uninfected control (not recorded which). The chain has TRBV11-2 and TRBJ1-2, with D unclear. The DNA for the CDR3 is TGTGCCAGCAGCCCAAATCAGCTGACTGGCTACACCTTC. It encodes CASSPNQLTGYTF.